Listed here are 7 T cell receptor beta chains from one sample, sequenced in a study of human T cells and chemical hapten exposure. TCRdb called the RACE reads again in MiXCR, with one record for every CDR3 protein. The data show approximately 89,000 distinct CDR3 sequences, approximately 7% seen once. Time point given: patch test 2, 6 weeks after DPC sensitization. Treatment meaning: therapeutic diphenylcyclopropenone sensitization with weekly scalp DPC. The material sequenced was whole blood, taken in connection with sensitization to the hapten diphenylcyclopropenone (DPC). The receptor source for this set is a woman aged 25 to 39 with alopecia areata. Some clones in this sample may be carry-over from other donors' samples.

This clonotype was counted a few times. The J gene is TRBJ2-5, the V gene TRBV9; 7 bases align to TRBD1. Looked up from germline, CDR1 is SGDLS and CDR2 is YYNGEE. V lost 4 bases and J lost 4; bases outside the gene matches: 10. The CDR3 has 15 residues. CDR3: CASSIYRGDGETQYF. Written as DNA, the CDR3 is TGTGCCAGCAGCATTTACAGGGGAGACGGAGAGACCCAGTACTTC.

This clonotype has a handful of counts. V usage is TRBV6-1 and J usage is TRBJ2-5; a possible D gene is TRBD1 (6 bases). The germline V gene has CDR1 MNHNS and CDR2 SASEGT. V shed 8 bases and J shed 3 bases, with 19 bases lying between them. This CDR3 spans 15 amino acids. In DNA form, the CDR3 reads TGTGCCAGCTCCACTACCGGGACATCAAAAGAGACCCAGTACTTC. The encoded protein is CASSTTGTSKETQYF.

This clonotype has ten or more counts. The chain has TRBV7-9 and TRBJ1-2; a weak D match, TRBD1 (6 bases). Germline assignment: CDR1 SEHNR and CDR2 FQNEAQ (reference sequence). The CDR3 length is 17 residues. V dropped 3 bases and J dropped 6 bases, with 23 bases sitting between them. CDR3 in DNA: TGTGCCAGCAGCTTCGTTTATTCGGGGGGGCGAAAGGATGGCTACACCTTC. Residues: CASSFVYSGGRKDGYTF.

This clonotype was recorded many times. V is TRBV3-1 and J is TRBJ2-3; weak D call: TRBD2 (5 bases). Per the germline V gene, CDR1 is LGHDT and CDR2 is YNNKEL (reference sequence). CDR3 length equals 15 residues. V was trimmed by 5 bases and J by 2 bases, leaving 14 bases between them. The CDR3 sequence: CASSSPGYNTDTQYF. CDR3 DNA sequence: TGTGCCAGCAGCTCGCCGGGGTATAACACAGATACGCAGTATTTT.

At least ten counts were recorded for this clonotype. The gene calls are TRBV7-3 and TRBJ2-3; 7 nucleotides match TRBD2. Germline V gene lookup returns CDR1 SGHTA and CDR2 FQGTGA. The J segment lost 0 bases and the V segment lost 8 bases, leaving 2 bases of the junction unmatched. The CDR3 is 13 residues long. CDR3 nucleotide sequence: TGTGCCAGCGGGGGGGGAAGCACAGATACGCAGTATTTT. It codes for CASGGGSTDTQYF.

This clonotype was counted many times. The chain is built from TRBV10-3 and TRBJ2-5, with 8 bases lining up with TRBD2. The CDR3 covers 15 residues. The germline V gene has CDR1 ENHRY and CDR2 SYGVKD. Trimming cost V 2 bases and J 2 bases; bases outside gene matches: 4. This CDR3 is CAISELGGGQETQYF. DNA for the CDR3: TGTGCCATCAGTGAGCTAGGCGGGGGGCAAGAGACCCAGTACTTC.

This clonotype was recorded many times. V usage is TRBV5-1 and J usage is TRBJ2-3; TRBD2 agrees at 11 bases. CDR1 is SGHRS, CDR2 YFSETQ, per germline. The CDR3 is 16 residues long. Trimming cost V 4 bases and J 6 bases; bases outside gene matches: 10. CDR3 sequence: CASSTSLAGAGDTQYF. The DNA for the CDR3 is TGCGCCAGCAGCACTTCACTAGCGGGGGCTGGTGATACGCAGTATTTT.